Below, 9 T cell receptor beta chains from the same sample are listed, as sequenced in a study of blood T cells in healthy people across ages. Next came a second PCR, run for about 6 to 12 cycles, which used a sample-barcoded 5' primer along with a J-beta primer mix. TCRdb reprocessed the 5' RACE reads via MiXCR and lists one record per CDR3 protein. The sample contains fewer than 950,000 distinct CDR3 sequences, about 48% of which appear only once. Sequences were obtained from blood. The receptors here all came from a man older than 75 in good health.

CDR3 DNA: TGTGCCAGCAGTTCGGGAATTTCGGGCACAGATACGCAGTATTTT. Amino acid sequence: CASSSGISGTDTQYF. V usage is TRBV27 and J usage is TRBJ2-3, with a possible D match to TRBD2 (5 bases). CDR1 is MNHEY and CDR2 is SMNVEV in the germline V gene (reference sequence). This CDR3 has 15 amino acids. V lost 4 bases and J lost 1, with 12 bases in between.

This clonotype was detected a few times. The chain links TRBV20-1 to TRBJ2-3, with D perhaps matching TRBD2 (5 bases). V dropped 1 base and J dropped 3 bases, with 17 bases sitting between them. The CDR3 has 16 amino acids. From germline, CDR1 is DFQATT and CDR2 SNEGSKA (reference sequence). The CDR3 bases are TGCAGTGCTAGAGTTGGTGGACGAGGCGGGACAGATACGCAGTATTTT. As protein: CSARVGGRGGTDTQYF.

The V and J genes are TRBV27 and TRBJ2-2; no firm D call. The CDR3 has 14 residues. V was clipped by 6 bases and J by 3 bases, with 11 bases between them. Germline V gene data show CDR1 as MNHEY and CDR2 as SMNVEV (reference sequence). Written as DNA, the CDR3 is TGTGCCAGCAGGAGTCAAAGAGACACCGGGGAGCTGTTTTTT. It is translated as CASRSQRDTGELFF.

This CDR3 reads CASSHPGLAGETQYF. The CDR3, as DNA: TGTGCCAGCAGCCACCCGGGACTAGCGGGAGAGACCCAGTACTTC. The rearrangement uses TRBV3-1 and TRBJ2-7; the match to TRBD2 covers 12 bases. With the DNA end fitting TRBJ2-5 better, the J assignment may be wrong. Germline CDR1 reads LGHDT; CDR2 reads YNNKEL (reference sequence). This CDR3 has 15 amino acids.

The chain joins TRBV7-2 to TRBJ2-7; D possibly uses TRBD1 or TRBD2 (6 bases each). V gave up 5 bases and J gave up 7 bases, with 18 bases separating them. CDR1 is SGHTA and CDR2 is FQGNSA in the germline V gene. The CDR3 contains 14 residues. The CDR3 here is CASSPPWGDNEQYF. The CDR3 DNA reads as TGTGCCAGCAGCCCCCCGTGGGGGGACAATGAGCAGTACTTC.

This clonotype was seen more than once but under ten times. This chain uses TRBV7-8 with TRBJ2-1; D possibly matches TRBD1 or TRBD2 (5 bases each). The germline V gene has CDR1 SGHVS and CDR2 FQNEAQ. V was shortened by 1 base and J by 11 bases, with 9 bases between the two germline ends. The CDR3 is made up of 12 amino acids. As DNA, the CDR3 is TGTGCCAGCAGCTTAGGTTGGGACCAGCAGTTCTTC. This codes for CASSLGWDQQFF.

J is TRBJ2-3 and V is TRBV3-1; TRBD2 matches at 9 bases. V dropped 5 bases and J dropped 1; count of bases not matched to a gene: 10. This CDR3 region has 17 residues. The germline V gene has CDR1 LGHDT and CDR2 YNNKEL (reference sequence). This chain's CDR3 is CASSTLWLAGRTDTQYF. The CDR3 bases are TGTGCCAGCAGCACCCTATGGCTAGCGGGGCGCACAGATACGCAGTATTTT.

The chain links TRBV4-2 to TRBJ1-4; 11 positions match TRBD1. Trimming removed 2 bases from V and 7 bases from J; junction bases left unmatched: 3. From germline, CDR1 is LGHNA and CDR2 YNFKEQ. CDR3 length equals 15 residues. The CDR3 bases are TGTGCCAGCAGCCAAAGGGACAGGGGGGGTGAAAAACTGTTTTTT. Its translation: CASSQRDRGGEKLFF.

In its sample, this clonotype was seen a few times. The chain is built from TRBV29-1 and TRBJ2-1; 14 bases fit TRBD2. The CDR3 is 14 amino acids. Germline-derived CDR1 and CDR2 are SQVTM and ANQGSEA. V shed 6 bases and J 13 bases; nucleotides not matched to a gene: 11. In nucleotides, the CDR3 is TGCAGCGTCGATAGACTAGCGGGAGGGCCATTTCAGTTCTTC. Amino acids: CSVDRLAGGPFQFF.